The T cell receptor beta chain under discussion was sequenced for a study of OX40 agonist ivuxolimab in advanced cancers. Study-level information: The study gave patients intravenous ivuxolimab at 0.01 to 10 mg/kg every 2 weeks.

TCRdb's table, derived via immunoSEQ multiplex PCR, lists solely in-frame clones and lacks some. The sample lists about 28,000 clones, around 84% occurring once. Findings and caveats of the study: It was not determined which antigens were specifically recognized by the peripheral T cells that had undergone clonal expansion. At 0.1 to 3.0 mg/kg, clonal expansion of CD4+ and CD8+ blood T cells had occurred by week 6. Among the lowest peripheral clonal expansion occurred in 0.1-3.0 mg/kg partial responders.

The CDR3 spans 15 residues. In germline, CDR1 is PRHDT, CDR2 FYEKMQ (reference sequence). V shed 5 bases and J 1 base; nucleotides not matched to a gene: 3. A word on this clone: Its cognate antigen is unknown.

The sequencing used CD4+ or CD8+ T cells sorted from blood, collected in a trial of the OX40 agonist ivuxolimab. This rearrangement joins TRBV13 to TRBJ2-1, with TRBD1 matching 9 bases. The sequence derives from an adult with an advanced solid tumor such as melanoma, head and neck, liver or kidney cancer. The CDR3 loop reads CASSIGTGSYNEQFF. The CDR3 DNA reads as TGTGCCAGCAGCATCGGGACAGGGTCCTACAATGAGCAGTTCTTC.